This entry describes one T cell receptor (beta chain). The data derive from a study of blood T cell repertoires in COVID-19. About the study: Acute and convalescent COVID-19 samples came from the United States, Italy and Spain.

As handled by the study authors: Researchers report that nucleated cell counts were estimated from reference gene primer amplification. Assay used: immunoSEQ multiplex PCR; TCRdb lists only in-frame clones, some missing. For V, J and clone size, that table is used; D and trimming come from the DNA. The sample has around 260,000 clones, 80% to 85% seen once. Germline V CDR1 and CDR2: LGHDT, YNNKEL (reference sequence). The V and J ends lost 1 base and 11 bases respectively, with 20 bases between them. This CDR3 is built from 15 residues. This clonotype originated in a person between 65 and 79 years old with COVID-19, enrolled during active disease. Specimen: peripheral blood. The J gene is TRBJ1-2, the V gene TRBV3-1 (or the pseudogene TRBV3-2), with D possibly matching TRBD1 (6 bases). The CDR3 loop reads CASSQGTLQGADYTF. The DNA of the CDR3 is TGTGCCAGCAGCCAAGGAACCTTACAGGGAGCCGATTACACCTTC.